These 11 T cell receptor beta chains share one sample of origin, sequenced in a study of cytomegalovirus exposure and HLA in healthy donors. The study ran its PCR with 60 Vbeta and 13 Jbeta primers. Profiled with immunoSEQ multiplex PCR; TCRdb holds only in-frame clones, not every one. This table has 130,000 or so clones, almost 80% appearing once. Sequencing input: PBMCs. These receptor sequences come from a female donor in good health and CMV-seronegative.

This clone occurred a few times. This chain links TRBV19 with TRBJ2-7, with 9 bases aligning to TRBD1. The J segment lost 4 bases and the V segment lost 5 bases, leaving 6 bases of the junction unmatched. The CDR3 has 14 residues. In germline, CDR1 is LNHDA, CDR2 SQIVND (reference sequence). The CDR3 DNA is TGTGCCAGTAGTTCCGGGACAGGGTTTTACGAGCAGTACTTC. Translating gives CASSSGTGFYEQYF.

This chain joins TRBV28 and TRBJ2-7; 7 positions match TRBD2. The V segment lost 4 bases and the J segment 1 base; nucleotides outside the gene matches: 10. The CDR3 runs 16 residues. Germline V CDR1 and CDR2: MDHEN, SYDVKM. The CDR3 DNA reads as TGTGCCAGCAGTTCCCCCGAGGCGGGAGTGTCCTACGAGCAGTACTTC. It codes for CASSSPEAGVSYEQYF.

V and J are TRBV28 and TRBJ2-1, with 16 bases fitting TRBD2. V trimming: 6 bases; J trimming: 4 bases; junction bases outside the gene matches: 9. The CDR3 runs to 18 residues. Per the germline V gene, CDR1 is MDHEN and CDR2 is SYDVKM. The CDR3 loop reads CASSPGLAGGPYYNEQFF. DNA of the CDR3: TGTGCCAGCAGCCCGGGACTAGCGGGAGGGCCGTATTACAATGAGCAGTTCTTC.

V gene TRBV6-4 combines with J gene TRBJ2-2, with 7 bases matching TRBD1. CDR3 size: 14 residues. Trimming at V came to 6 bases and at J to 3 bases, leaving 4 bases not matched to a gene. CDR1 is MRHNA and CDR2 is SNTAGT in the germline V gene. The CDR3 region has the DNA TGTGCCAGCAGCAGGACAGGCTACACCGGGGAGCTGTTTTTT. Encoded protein: CASSRTGYTGELFF.

This chain links TRBV18 with TRBJ1-2, with TRBD1 identical over 9 bases. The length of the CDR3 is 14 residues. Per the germline V gene, CDR1 is KGHSH and CDR2 is LQKENI. With V trimmed by 3 bases and J by 3 bases, 2 bases remained unmatched. The CDR3: CASSPRQGDYGYTF. The CDR3 region has the DNA TGTGCCAGCTCACCCAGACAGGGGGACTATGGCTACACCTTC. Filled out from reference TRBV18 and TRBJ1-2, the complete variable domain reads NAGVMQNPRHLVRRRGQEARLRCSPMKGHSHVYWYRQLPEEGLKFMVYLQKENIIDESGMPKERFSAEFPKEGPSILRIQQVVRGDSAAYFCASSPRQGDYGYTFGSGTRLTVV.

This sequence joins TRBV19 and TRBJ2-5; 7 bases fit TRBD2. The CDR3 consists of 16 residues. With 4 bases clipped from V and 4 bases from J, the junction kept 12 bases outside the gene matches. The germline gives CDR1 LNHDA, CDR2 SQIVND (reference sequence). The CDR3 spells CASSTGTIAIGETQYF. CDR3 DNA: TGTGCCAGTAGTACTGGGACTATAGCGATAGGAGAGACCCAGTACTTC.

About this clone: The junction shows a germline mismatch at one end, possibly a read error. The chain is built from TRBV6-1 and TRBJ1-5; the D gene is possibly TRBD1 (6 bases). Germline CDR1 MNHNS, CDR2 SASEGT. CDR3 length: 16 residues. The CDR3 reads CASTEQGLVGNQPQHF. The CDR3 region has the DNA TGTGCCAGCACTGAACAGGGTTTGGTTGGCAATCAGCCCCAGCATTTT.

The chain is built from TRBV7-2 and TRBJ2-1, with D unclear. Trimming removed 1 base from V and 7 bases from J, with 5 bases in between. There are 12 residues in the CDR3. Germline-derived CDR1 and CDR2 are SGHTA and FQGNSA. As DNA, the CDR3 is TGTGCCAGCAGCTTAGTAACAAATGAGCAGTTCTTC. This codes for CASSLVTNEQFF. The whole variable domain, filled in from reference TRBV7-2 and TRBJ2-1, reads GAGVSQSPSNKVTEKGKDVELRCDPISGHTALYWYRQSLGQGLEFLIYFQGNSAPDKSGLPSDRFSAERTGGSVSTLTIQRTQQEDSAVYLCASSLVTNEQFFGPGTRLTVL.

V usage is TRBV7-2 and J usage is TRBJ2-7, with 10 bases aligning to TRBD1. Germline V lookup: CDR1 SGHTA, CDR2 FQGNSA. The CDR3 has 15 residues. Trimming at V came to 1 base and at J to 4 bases, leaving 4 bases not matched to a gene. This CDR3 is CASSLEGTGDYEQYF. The CDR3 DNA sequence: TGTGCCAGCAGCTTAGAGGGGACAGGGGATTACGAGCAGTACTTC.

For this clone: At one of its ends the junction is not consistent with the germline gene, which may arise from a read error. This chain connects TRBV7-3 to TRBJ1-2; TRBD1 matches at 7 bases. Per germline, CDR1 SGHTA and CDR2 FQGTGA. The CDR3 loop spans 14 amino acids. This CDR3 reads CASSLTGTATPSSF. CDR3 coding DNA: TGTGCCAGCAGCTTAACCGGGACAGCAACTCCTAGCTCCTTC.

The rearrangement uses TRBV4-1 and TRBJ2-1; 9 nucleotides align to TRBD2. The CDR3 totals 14 residues. Per the germline V gene, CDR1 is MGHRA and CDR2 is YSYEKL. Unmatched junction bases numbered 0, after V lost 1 base and J lost 5 bases. CDR3 DNA sequence: TGCGCCAGCAGCCAAGGACTAGCGGACAATGAGCAGTTCTTC. It specifies CASSQGLADNEQFF.